The T cell receptor beta chain described here comes from a study of CD8 T cells in Susac syndrome. The authors sequenced TCR beta from blood CD8+ and CD4+ T cells. Findings of the study overall: The total CD8+ repertoires yielded 15 to 20 Susac-specific public clones and the CD8+ TEMRA repertoires yielded four or five.

The CDR3 loop spans 13 amino acids. Germline assignment: CDR1 LNHDA and CDR2 SQIVND (reference sequence). The J segment lost 4 bases and the V segment lost 10 bases, leaving 8 bases of the junction unmatched. A word on this clonotype: Its antigen is unidentified.

When the RNA was reverse transcribed, random hexamers were used with an input of about 0.45 to 1 ug. TCR beta CDR3 was amplified by immunoSEQ covering 54 Vbeta and 13 Jbeta. TCRdb re-analysed the immunoSEQ multiplex PCR reads in MiXCR, keeping a single row per CDR3 protein. This table has under 200,000 distinct CDR3 sequences, 95% appearing once. The chain uses TRBV19 and TRBJ1-2; TRBD1 matches 8 bases. The sequence derives from a human donor with Susac syndrome. Sample: CD8+ T cells from PBMCs. The CDR3 DNA sequence: TGTGCCACCAGAGGACAGGGCATCTATGGCTACACCTTC. This sequence encodes CATRGQGIYGYTF.